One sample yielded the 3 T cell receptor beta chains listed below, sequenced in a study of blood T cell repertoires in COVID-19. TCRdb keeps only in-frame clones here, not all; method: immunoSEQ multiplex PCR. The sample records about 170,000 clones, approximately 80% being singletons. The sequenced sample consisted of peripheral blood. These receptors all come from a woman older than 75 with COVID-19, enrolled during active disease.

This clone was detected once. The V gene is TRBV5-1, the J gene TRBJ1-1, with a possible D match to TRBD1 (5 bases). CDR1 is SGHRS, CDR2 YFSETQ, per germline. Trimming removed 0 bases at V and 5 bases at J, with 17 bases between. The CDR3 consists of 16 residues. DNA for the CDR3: TGCGCCAGCAGCTTGGCGTGGATAGGGGATGGGACTGAAGCTTTCTTT. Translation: CASSLAWIGDGTEAFF.

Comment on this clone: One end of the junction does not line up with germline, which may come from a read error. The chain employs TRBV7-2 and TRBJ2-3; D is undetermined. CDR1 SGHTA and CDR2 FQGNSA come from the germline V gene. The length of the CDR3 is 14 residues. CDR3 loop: CASSLGAGTLYPSF. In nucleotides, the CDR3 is TGTGCCAGCAGCTTAGGAGCAGGCACACTCTACCCGAGTTTT.

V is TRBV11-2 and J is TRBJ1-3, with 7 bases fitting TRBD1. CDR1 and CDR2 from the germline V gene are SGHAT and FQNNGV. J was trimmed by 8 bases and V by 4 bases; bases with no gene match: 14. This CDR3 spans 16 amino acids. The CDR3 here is CASSSTSRDRAHTIYF. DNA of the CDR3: TGTGCCAGCAGCTCTACATCCCGAGACAGGGCGCACACCATATATTTT.